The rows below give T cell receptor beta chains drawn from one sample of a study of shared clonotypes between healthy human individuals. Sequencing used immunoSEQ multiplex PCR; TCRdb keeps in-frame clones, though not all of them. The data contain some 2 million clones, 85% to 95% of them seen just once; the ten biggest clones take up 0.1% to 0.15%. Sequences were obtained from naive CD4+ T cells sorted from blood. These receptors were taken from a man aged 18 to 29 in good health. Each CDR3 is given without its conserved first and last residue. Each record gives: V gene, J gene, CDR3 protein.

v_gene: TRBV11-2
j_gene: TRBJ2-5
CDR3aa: ASRRLQGSQETQY

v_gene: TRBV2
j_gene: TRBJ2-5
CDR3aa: ASTPWRELQETQY

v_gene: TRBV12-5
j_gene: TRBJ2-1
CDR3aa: ASGLVPRTGALYNEQF

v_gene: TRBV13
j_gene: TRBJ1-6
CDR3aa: ASSLGLPSSYNSPLH

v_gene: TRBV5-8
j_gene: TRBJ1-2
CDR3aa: ASTHRVGYGYT

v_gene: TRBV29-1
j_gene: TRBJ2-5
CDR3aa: SVEDPDRSYQETQY

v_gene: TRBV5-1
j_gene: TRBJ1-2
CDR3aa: ASSPSGTGSGYT

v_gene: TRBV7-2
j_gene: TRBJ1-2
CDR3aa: ASSLGAGIRDPSGYT

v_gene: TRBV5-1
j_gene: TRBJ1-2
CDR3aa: ASSSGQGNYGYT

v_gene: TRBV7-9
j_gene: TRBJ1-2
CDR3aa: ASSLANTGERGYT

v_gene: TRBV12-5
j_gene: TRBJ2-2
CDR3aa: ASGPPLVTGELF

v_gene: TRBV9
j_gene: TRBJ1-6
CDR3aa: ASSGGQTKSPLH

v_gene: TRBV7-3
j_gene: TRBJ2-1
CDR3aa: ASSLTGTAYNEQF

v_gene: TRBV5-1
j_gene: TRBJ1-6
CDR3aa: ASSLAPTGGEYSPLH

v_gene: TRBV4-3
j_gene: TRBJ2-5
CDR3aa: ASSQDKASGQLETQY

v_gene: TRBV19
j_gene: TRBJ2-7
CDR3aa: ASSIGQGQYEQY

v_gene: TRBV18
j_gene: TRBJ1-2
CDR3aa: ASSHLQEGYT

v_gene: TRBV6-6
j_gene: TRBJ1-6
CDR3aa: ASSYGGETNSPLH

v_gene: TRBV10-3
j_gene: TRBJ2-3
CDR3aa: AIRNRYSDTQY

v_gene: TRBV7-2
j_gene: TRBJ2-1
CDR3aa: ASSRTSGVYNEQF

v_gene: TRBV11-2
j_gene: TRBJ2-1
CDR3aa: ASSWGDMYNEQF

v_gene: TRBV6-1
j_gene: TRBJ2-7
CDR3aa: ATRGGRTYEQY

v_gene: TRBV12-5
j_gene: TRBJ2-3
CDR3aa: ASGSGDRAPDTQY

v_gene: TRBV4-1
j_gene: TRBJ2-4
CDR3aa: ASSQDLRGAKNIQY

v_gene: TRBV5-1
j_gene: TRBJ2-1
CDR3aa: ASSFDGSSYNEQF

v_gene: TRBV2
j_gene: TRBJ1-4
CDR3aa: ASSAAATNEKLF

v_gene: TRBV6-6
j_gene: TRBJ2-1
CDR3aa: ASSPGYNEQF

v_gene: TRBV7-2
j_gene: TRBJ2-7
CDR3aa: ASAMGREAYEQY

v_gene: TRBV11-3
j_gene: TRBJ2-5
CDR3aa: ASSPWGEEETQY

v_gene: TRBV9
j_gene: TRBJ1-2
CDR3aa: ASSVGSALNYGYT

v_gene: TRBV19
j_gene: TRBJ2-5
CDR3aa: ASSIPGWETQY

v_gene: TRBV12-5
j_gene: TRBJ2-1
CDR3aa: ASGNLAVSYNEQF

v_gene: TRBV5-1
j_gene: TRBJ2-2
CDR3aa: ASSPGTGYSLNTGELF

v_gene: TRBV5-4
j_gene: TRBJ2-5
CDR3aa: ASSLGLRNQETQY

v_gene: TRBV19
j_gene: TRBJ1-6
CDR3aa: ASSTGTGIGGALH

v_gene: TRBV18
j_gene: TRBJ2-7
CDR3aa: ASSPATGDVSYEQY

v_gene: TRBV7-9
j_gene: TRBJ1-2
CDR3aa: ASSLYSGGFVYGYT

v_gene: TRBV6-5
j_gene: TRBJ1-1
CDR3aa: ASRGRAGGF

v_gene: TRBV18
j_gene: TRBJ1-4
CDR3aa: ASSPERGDEKLF

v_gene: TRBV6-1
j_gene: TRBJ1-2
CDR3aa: ASSTGPRGDSGYT

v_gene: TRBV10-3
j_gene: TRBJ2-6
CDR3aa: AISDRSGANVLT

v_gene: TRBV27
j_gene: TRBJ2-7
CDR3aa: ASSLSGGPSYEQY

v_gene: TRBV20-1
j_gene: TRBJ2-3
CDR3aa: SASTDTQY

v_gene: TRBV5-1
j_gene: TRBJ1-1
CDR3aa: ASSAGQTLNTEAF

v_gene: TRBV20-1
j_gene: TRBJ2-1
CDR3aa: SAGEGNEQF

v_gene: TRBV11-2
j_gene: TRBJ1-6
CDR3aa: ASRDTGGRPLH

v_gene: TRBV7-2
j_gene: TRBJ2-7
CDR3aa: ASSPFANYEQY